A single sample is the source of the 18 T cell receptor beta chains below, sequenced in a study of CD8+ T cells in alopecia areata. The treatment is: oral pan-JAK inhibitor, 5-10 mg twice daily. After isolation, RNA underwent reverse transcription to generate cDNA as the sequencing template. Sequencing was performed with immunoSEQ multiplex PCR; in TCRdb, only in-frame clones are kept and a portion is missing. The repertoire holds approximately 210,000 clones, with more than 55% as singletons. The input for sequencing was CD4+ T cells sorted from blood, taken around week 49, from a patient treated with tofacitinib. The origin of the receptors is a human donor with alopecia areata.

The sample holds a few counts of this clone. The DNA for the CDR3 is TGTGCCAGCAGCCGACCCGGGATGATGCAGTATTTT. This sequence encodes CASSRPGMMQYF. The chain has TRBV7-2 and TRBJ2-3; D possibly corresponds to TRBD2 (5 bases). Trimming took 5 bases from V and 11 from J, leaving 14 bases between them. The CDR3 totals 12 residues. Germline CDR1 is SGHTA and CDR2 is FQGNSA.

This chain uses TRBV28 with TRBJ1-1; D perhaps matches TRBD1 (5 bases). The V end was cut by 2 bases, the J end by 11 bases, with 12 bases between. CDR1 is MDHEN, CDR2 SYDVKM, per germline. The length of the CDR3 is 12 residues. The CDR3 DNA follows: TGTGCCAGCAGTTTAAGGGGTTCGGGGGCTTTCTTT. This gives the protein CASSLRGSGAFF. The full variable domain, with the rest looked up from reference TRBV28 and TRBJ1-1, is DVKVTQSSRYLVKRTGEKVFLECVQDMDHENMFWYRQDPGLGLRLIYFSYDVKMKEKGDIPEGYSVSREKKERFSLILESASTNQTSMYLCASSLRGSGAFFGQGTRLTVV.

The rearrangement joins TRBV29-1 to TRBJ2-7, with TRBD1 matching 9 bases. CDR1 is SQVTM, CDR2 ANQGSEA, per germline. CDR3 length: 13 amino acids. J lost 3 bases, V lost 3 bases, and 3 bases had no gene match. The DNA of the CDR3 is TGCAGCGTTGATAGGGACAGGGACTACGAGCAGTACTTC. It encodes CSVDRDRDYEQYF.

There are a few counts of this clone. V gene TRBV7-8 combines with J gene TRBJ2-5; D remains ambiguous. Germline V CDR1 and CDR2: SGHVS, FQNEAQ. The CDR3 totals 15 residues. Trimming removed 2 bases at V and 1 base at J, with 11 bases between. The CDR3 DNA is TGTGCCAGCAGCTTAAGCCTGACCGCCCAAGAGACCCAGTACTTC. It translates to CASSLSLTAQETQYF.

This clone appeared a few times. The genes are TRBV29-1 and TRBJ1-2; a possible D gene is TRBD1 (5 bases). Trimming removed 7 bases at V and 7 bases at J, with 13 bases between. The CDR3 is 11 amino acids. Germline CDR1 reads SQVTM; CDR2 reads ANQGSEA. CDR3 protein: CSAWDRGGYTF. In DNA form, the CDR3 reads TGCAGCGCTTGGGATAGGGGTGGCTACACCTTC.

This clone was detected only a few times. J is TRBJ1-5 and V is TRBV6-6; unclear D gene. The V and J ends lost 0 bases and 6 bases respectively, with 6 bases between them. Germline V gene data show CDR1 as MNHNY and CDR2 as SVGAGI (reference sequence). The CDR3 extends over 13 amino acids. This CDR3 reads CASSYSSTQPQHF. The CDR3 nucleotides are TGTGCCAGCAGTTACTCGTCGACTCAGCCCCAGCATTTT.

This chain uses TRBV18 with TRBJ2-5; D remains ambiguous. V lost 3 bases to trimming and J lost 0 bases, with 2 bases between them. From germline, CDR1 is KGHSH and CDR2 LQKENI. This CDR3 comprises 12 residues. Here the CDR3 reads CASSPYQETQYF. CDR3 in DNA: TGTGCCAGCTCACCTTACCAAGAGACCCAGTACTTC.

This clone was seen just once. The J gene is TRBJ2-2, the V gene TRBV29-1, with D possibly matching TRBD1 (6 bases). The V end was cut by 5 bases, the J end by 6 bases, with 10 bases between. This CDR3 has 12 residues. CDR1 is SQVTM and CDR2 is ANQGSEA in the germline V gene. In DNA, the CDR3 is TGCAGCGTTTCCAGGGGTCCCGGGGAGCTGTTTTTT. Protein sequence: CSVSRGPGELFF.

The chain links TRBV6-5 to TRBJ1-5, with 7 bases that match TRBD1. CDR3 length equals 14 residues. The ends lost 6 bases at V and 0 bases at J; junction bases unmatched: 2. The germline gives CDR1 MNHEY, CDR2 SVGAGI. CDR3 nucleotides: TGTGCCAGCAGCCGACAGGGTAGCAATCAGCCCCAGCATTTT. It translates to CASSRQGSNQPQHF.

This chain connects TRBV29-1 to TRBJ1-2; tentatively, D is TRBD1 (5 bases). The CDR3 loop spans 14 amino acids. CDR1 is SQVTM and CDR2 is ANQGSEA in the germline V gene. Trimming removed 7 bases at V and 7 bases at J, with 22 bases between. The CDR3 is CSADPHDSISGYTF. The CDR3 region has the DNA TGCAGCGCTGACCCCCACGACAGTATAAGTGGCTACACCTTC.

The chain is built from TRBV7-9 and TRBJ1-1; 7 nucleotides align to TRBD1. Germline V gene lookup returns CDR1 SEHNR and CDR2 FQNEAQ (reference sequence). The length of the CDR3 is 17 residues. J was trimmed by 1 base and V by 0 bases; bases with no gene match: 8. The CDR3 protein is CASSLARGGAENTEAFF. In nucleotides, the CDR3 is TGTGCCAGCAGCTTAGCGCGAGGGGGCGCAGAGAACACTGAAGCTTTCTTT. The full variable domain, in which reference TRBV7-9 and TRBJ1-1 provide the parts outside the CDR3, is DTGVSQNPRHKITKRGQNVTFRCDPISEHNRLYWYRQTLGQGPEFLTYFQNEAQLEKSRLLSDRFSAERPKGSFSTLEIQRTEQGDSAMYLCASSLARGGAENTEAFFGQGTRLTVV.

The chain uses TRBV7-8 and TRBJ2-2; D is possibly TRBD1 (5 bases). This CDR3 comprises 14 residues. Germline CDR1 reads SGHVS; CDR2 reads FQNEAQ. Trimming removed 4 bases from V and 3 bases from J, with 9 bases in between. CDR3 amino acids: CASSWSRDTGELFF. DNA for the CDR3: TGTGCCAGCAGCTGGAGCAGGGACACCGGGGAGCTGTTTTTT.

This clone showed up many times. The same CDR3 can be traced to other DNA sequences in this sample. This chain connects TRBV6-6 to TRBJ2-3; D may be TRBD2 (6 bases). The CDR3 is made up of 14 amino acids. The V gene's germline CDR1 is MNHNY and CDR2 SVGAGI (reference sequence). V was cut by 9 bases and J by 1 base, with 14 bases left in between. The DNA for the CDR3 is TGTGCCAGTTCCCGGGGCGGGGGCACAGATACGCAGTATTTT. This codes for CASSRGGGTDTQYF.

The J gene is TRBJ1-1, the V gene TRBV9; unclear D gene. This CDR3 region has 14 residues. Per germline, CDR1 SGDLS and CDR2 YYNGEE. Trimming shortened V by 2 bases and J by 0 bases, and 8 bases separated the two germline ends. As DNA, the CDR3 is TGTGCCAGCAGCGTGGCTCCCCTGAACACTGAAGCTTTCTTT. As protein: CASSVAPLNTEAFF.

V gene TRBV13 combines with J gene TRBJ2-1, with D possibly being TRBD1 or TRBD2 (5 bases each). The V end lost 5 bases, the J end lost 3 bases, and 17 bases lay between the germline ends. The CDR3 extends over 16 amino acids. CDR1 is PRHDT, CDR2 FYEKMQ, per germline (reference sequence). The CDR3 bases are TGTGCCAGCAGCCGGAATGGACGTGGGGGCTACAATGAGCAGTTCTTC. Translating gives CASSRNGRGGYNEQFF. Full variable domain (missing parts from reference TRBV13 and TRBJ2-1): AAGVIQSPRHLIKEKRETATLKCYPIPRHDTVYWYQQGPGQDPQFLISFYEKMQSDKGSIPDRFSAQQFSDYHSELNMSSLELGDSALYFCASSRNGRGGYNEQFFGPGTRLTVL.

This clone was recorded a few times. This chain's CDR3 is CSVVPGEQFF. DNA of the CDR3: TGCAGCGTCGTCCCGGGTGAGCAGTTCTTC. The rearrangement uses TRBV29-1 and TRBJ2-1; D unresolved. The CDR3 is 10 residues long. Looked up from germline, CDR1 is SQVTM and CDR2 is ANQGSEA. Trimming took off 6 bases at V and 9 bases at J, with 9 bases between the two ends.

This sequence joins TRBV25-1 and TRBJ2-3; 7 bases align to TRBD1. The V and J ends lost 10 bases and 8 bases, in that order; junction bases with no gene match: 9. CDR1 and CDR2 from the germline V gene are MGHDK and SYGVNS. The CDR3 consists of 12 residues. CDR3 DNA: TGTGCCACCGTAACAGGGGTTGGTACGCAGTATTTT. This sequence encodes CATVTGVGTQYF.

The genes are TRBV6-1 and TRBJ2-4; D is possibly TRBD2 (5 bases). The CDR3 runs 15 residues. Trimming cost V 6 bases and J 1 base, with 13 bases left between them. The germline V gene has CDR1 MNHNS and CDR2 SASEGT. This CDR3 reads CASRAPGIAKNIQYF. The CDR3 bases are TGTGCCAGCAGAGCCCCGGGAATTGCCAAAAACATTCAGTACTTC.